One and the same sample provided the 6 T cell receptor beta chains below, sequenced in a study of control samples from healthy donors and cancer patients. The table came from immunoSEQ multiplex PCR; TCRdb's copy has only in-frame clones and leaves some out. The sample contains 70,000 to 100,000 clones, roughly 89% of which appear only once. Input material: PBMCs. All receptors derive from a woman in her fifties or sixties with head and neck cancer.

J is TRBJ1-2 and V is TRBV7-9; D is ambiguous. V was cut by 5 bases and J by 3 bases, with 7 bases left in between. Germline V CDR1 and CDR2: SEHNR, FQNEAQ (reference sequence). This CDR3 is built from 12 residues. The CDR3 sequence is CASSAGDYGYTF. CDR3 DNA sequence: TGTGCCAGCAGCGCAGGAGACTATGGCTACACCTTC.

J is TRBJ1-1 and V is TRBV2; D possibly corresponds to TRBD1 (6 bases). V lost 8 bases, J lost 8 bases, and 12 bases lay in between. CDR1 is SNHLY and CDR2 is FYNNEI in the germline V gene. CDR3 size: 11 residues. The CDR3 reads CASVPQGEAFF. The CDR3, as DNA: TGTGCCAGCGTACCACAGGGCGAAGCTTTCTTT.

V is TRBV7-3 and J is TRBJ2-1; a possible D gene is TRBD2 (6 bases). The germline V gene has CDR1 SGHTA and CDR2 FQGTGA. V lost 0 bases, J lost 7 bases, and 13 bases lay in between. The CDR3 is 15 residues long. Written as DNA, the CDR3 is TGTGCCAGCAGCTTAACTCGGGAGTCCGGGAATGAGCAGTTCTTC. Protein product: CASSLTRESGNEQFF.

This clone turned up a few times. This chain connects TRBV5-6 to TRBJ2-5, with TRBD2 identical over 8 bases. CDR1 SGHDT and CDR2 YYEEEE come from the germline V gene. Trimming cost V 4 bases and J 4 bases; bases outside gene matches: 9. This CDR3 region has 15 residues. The DNA of the CDR3 is TGTGCCAGCAGCCATGTAGCGGGAAGGAGAGAGACCCAGTACTTC. Protein sequence: CASSHVAGRRETQYF.

The chain combines TRBV24-1 with TRBJ2-1; D possibly uses TRBD1 or TRBD2 (6 bases each). CDR3 size: 13 residues. The germline V and J ends were trimmed by 9 bases and 2 bases, with 10 bases remaining between them. Germline V lookup: CDR1 KGHDR, CDR2 SFDVKD. The CDR3 sequence: CATGGRAYNEQFF. CDR3 nucleotide sequence: TGTGCCACCGGGGGGCGGGCCTACAATGAGCAGTTCTTC.

V is TRBV24-1 and J is TRBJ2-3, with 7 bases fitting TRBD2. This CDR3 spans 16 amino acids. The V and J ends lost 4 bases and 6 bases, in that order; junction bases with no gene match: 12. Germline V gives CDR1 KGHDR, CDR2 SFDVKD. CDR3 nucleotides: TGTGCCACCAGTGACCCGACTTCGCGGGGGAAGGATACGCAGTATTTT. This codes for CATSDPTSRGKDTQYF.